The clone carrying this T cell receptor beta chain is medium-sized within its sample. The same CDR3 can be traced to other DNA sequences in this sample. The record originates from a study of tumor-infiltrating lymphocytes in localized non-small cell lung cancer. The CDR3 sequence is 13 residues long. CDR1 SGHTA and CDR2 FQGNSA come from the germline V gene. V dropped 5 bases and J dropped 4 bases, with 11 bases sitting between them. Assay: immunoSEQ multiplex PCR; the TCRdb copy retains only in-frame clones and omits some. The table includes about 8,400 clones, around 77% detected once. The chain combines TRBV7-2 with TRBJ1-2; D is uncertain. Specimen: lung tumor tissue. The sequence derives from a human donor with non-small cell lung cancer. The CDR3 sequence is CASSPRAFYGYTF. The CDR3 region has the DNA TGTGCCAGCAGCCCTCGAGCTTTCTATGGCTACACCTTC.